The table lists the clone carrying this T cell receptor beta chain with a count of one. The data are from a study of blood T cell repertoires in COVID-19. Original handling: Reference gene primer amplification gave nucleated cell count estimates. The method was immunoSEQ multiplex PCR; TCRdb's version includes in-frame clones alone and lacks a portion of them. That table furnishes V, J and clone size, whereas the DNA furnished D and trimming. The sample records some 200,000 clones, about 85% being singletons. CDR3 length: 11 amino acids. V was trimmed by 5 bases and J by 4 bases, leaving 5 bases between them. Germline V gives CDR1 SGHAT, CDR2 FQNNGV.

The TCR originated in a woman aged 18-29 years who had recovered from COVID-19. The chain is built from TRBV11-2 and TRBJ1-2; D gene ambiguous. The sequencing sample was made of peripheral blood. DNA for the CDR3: TGTGCCAGCAGCAACATCTATGGCTACACCTTC. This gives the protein CASSNIYGYTF.